This TCR beta chain came from a study of CD8 T cells in ankylosing spondylitis. Generation of TCR beta libraries employed quantitative 5'-RACE incorporating molecular barcodes. MiXCR, run by TCRdb on the 5' RACE reads, gives a single entry per CDR3 protein. The repertoire holds approximately 350,000 distinct CDR3 sequences, with roughly 14% as singletons. Study-level points and caveats: Disease-linked clones were CD8+ and relatively rare in peripheral blood.

CDR3 length: 13 amino acids. The junction had 5 bases not matched to a gene; V was cut back by 6 bases and J by 6 bases. CDR1 MNHNS and CDR2 SASEGT come from the germline V gene. In its sample, this clonotype was seen a few times. Antigen unknown. The sample taken for sequencing was blood, either unsorted or a sorted T cell fraction (not recorded which). The clonotype originates from a male donor with ankylosing spondylitis or in good health (not recorded which). The chain carries TRBV6-1 and TRBJ1-5; 7 nucleotides agree with TRBD1. Here the CDR3 reads CASSEQGRQPQHF. The CDR3 bases are TGTGCCAGCAGCGAACAGGGGCGTCAGCCCCAGCATTTT.